Listed below are T cell receptor beta chains from one sample, sequenced in a study of blood T cell repertoires in COVID-19. Only in-frame clones appear in the TCRdb table, and some are missing; sequencing was by immunoSEQ multiplex PCR. The sample has around 260,000 clones; around 87% are singletons. The material sequenced was peripheral blood. All receptors derive from a woman between 45 and 65 years old with acute or convalescent COVID-19. Each CDR3 is given with its conserved first and last residue. The D gene is left open where the match is weak.

v_call	d_call	j_call	cdr3_aa
TRBV5-1	TRBD1	TRBJ2-2	CASSFGTGNTGELFF
TRBV6-5	-	TRBJ1-1	CASSYGPGDDEAFF
TRBV6-6	TRBD2	TRBJ2-1	CASIPRLAEYNEQFF
TRBV5-1	-	TRBJ2-6	CASSFGQVEANVLTF
TRBV4-1	-	TRBJ2-1	CASSQVAESYNEQFF
TRBV28	TRBD1	TRBJ2-1	CASRNRGFNEQFF
TRBV19	TRBD1	TRBJ1-5	CASSIGSGTGIGPQHF
TRBV5-1	TRBD1	TRBJ2-1	CASSWGTGAGDEQFF
TRBV5-1	-	TRBJ1-1	CASSAANSGPTEAFF
TRBV27	TRBD2	TRBJ2-7	CASSFLLAGAYEQYF
TRBV13	-	TRBJ2-7	CASSSRLEGEQYF
TRBV19	TRBD1	TRBJ2-3	CASRGQGVVTDTQYF
TRBV24-1	TRBD1	TRBJ2-2	CATSDTTGGSNTGELFF
TRBV6-1	-	TRBJ1-2	CASSEYTGMSNYGYTF
TRBV9	-	TRBJ1-5	CASSAGQDSNQPQHF
TRBV28	TRBD2	TRBJ2-7	CASSFSTREDPYEQYF
TRBV28	TRBD1	TRBJ1-2	CASSSTGVDYGYTF
TRBV7-2	-	TRBJ2-5	CASSLAVVQETQYF
TRBV4-2	TRBD2	TRBJ2-7	CASSRASGSGHEQYF
TRBV6-2/TRBV6-3	-	TRBJ1-5	CASSAGVVSNQPQHF
TRBV10-3	TRBD1	TRBJ2-7	CAISESLSRGREQYF
TRBV7-9	TRBD2	TRBJ2-3	CASSLRWSGGADTQYF
TRBV9	TRBD2	TRBJ2-1	CASSVASGSNYEQFF
TRBV19	TRBD2	TRBJ2-1	CASSVTSGAYNEQFF
TRBV28	-	TRBJ2-5	CASSLNRDQETQYF
TRBV11-2	-	TRBJ2-7	CASSYRRTAYEQYF
TRBV30	-	TRBJ2-1	CAWSVTSGVGEQFF
TRBV19	TRBD1	TRBJ2-5	CASSMWQGAGETQYF
TRBV24-1	-	TRBJ2-7	CATSDKRRVYEQYF
TRBV2	TRBD1	TRBJ1-1	CASSPDRGLGAFF
TRBV6-6	TRBD1	TRBJ2-7	CASSLSGTGTYEQYF
TRBV4-2	-	TRBJ2-3	CASSQGRSGLRTDTQYF
TRBV19	-	TRBJ1-4	CASSIGQGMDEKLFF
TRBV19	-	TRBJ1-5	CATSPRPQPRLNQPQHF
TRBV7-3	TRBD2	TRBJ2-7	CASSPQGLAGKEGSYEQYF
TRBV28	TRBD1	TRBJ1-2	CASTSGTANYGYTF
TRBV2	TRBD1	TRBJ1-2	CASTPTGATYGYTF
TRBV29-1	TRBD1	TRBJ2-1	CSVGIRTGGSYNEQFF
TRBV27	-	TRBJ1-6	CASSPAGGGWNSPLHF
TRBV6-2/TRBV6-3	-	TRBJ1-5	CASSYSYRANQPQHF
TRBV7-2	TRBD1	TRBJ1-5	CASSDGPTGGGQPQHF
TRBV11-2	-	TRBJ1-4	CASSPQWLANEKLFF